The 7 T cell receptor beta chains below come from one sample, sequenced in a study of shared clonotypes between healthy human individuals. The repertoire was sequenced with immunoSEQ multiplex PCR; TCRdb's copy has only in-frame clones and lacks some. The top ten hold more than 0.35% of the sample, which has some 2.4 million clones, 93% seen once. Sequences were obtained from naive CD4+ T cells from PBMCs. Regarding subset: CD45RA+ positively selected. Receptors were obtained from a man between 18 and 29 years old in good health. Some clones in this sample may be carry-over from other donors' samples.

The rearrangement links TRBV6-1 to TRBJ1-2, with D possibly TRBD1 on 6 matching bases. The V and J ends lost 8 bases and 0 bases respectively, with 13 bases between them. The CDR3 is 14 amino acids. Germline V CDR1 and CDR2: MNHNS, SASEGT. CDR3 nucleotides: TGTGCCAGCCTCGGACAGCCCTCTAACTATGGCTACACCTTC. Amino acid sequence: CASLGQPSNYGYTF.

The chain combines TRBV6-5 with TRBJ2-5, with D possibly TRBD1 on 7 matching bases. The V and J ends lost 0 bases and 2 bases respectively, with 10 bases between them. Germline lookup yields CDR1 MNHEY and CDR2 SVGAGI. This CDR3 spans 15 amino acids. CDR3 nucleotide sequence: TGTGCCAGCAGTTACTCGACAGGGAGGCAAGAGACCCAGTACTTC. Protein: CASSYSTGRQETQYF.

J is TRBJ2-7 and V is TRBV4-1, with D unresolved. Deletions cut 1 base from V and 5 bases from J, with 12 bases between. CDR1 and CDR2 (germline): MGHRA, YSYEKL. The CDR3 loop spans 14 amino acids. The CDR3 sequence is CASSQVIGENEQYF. CDR3 bases: TGCGCCAGCAGCCAAGTGATCGGCGAGAACGAGCAGTACTTC.

The chain links TRBV27 to TRBJ1-5; no definite D call. CDR3 length: 14 amino acids. Germline V CDR1 and CDR2: MNHEY, SMNVEV (reference sequence). V lost 6 bases, J lost 5 bases, and 14 bases lay in between. In DNA, the CDR3 is TGTGCCAGCAGGACCTGGGCCGGGGATCAGCCCCAGCATTTT. It is translated as CASRTWAGDQPQHF.

The chain joins TRBV21-1 to TRBJ1-3. TRBV21-1 is annotated as a pseudogene. CDR3 length equals 16 residues. The CDR3 loop is CASPRLVLRNRNTIYF. The DNA of the CDR3 is TGTGCCAGCCCCCGGTTGGTGCTGCGGAATCGAAACACCATATATTTT.

The chain has TRBV2 and TRBJ1-2; 10 bases match TRBD1. The CDR3 sequence is 14 residues long. Germline V gene lookup returns CDR1 SNHLY and CDR2 FYNNEI. V lost 6 bases to trimming and J lost 9 bases; unmatched junction nucleotides: 10. CDR3: CASSGSDRGRSYTF. The CDR3 region has the DNA TGTGCCAGCAGCGGTTCGGACAGGGGGAGAAGCTACACCTTC.

The chain couples TRBV7-2 to TRBJ2-3, with unresolved D. The V gene's germline CDR1 is SGHTA and CDR2 FQGNSA. This CDR3 has 14 amino acids. V was pared by 7 bases and J by 3 bases, with 14 bases between. CDR3 sequence: CASTPSTNTDTQYF. The CDR3 DNA sequence: TGTGCCAGCACCCCGTCGACCAATACAGATACGCAGTATTTT.